The 29 T cell receptor beta chains below all came from one sample that was sequenced in a study of B cell selection in AIRE deficiency. Using immunoSEQ multiplex PCR, the repertoire was profiled, and TCRdb retains in-frame clones only, with some absent. Of fewer than 30,000 clones listed, just under 97% are singletons. The sorted conventional CD4 T cells were gated as CD4+CD127+. Sequenced input: CD4+CD127+ conventional T cells sorted from PBMCs. Source of these receptors: a human donor in good health.

This chain joins TRBV6-6 and TRBJ1-5, with 8 bases matching TRBD1. V gave up 5 bases and J gave up 6 bases; unmatched junction bases: 6. From germline, CDR1 is MNHNY and CDR2 SVGAGI (reference sequence). The CDR3 covers 14 residues. As DNA, the CDR3 is TGTGCCAGCAGTCGGACAGGGAACGGTCAGCCCCAGCATTTT. This gives the protein CASSRTGNGQPQHF.

The chain joins TRBV25-1 to TRBJ1-3, with D unclear. The CDR3 totals 16 residues. Trimming stripped 2 bases from V and 0 bases from J, with 11 bases between. Germline V gene data show CDR1 as MGHDK and CDR2 as SYGVNS. CDR3 sequence: CASSELWGTSGNTIYF. CDR3 DNA sequence: TGTGCCAGCAGTGAACTGTGGGGAACCTCTGGAAACACCATATATTTT.

The rearrangement uses TRBV7-7 and TRBJ2-3, with D possibly being TRBD2 (6 bases). This CDR3 is 14 amino acids long. Trimming removed 5 bases from V and 2 bases from J, with 11 bases in between. CDR1 is SSHAT, CDR2 FNYEAQ, per germline (reference sequence). In DNA form, the CDR3 reads TGTGCCAGCAGCCTCGGAGGGGTCACAGATACGCAGTATTTT. Amino acid sequence: CASSLGGVTDTQYF.

CDR3: CASSLGITANTEAFF. For the CDR3, the DNA is TGCGCCAGCAGCTTGGGCATAACAGCTAACACTGAAGCTTTCTTT. This chain connects TRBV5-1 to TRBJ1-1; the D is unclear. Germline CDR1 is SGHRS and CDR2 is YFSETQ. CDR3 length equals 15 residues. The germline V and J ends were trimmed by 0 bases and 2 bases, with 11 bases remaining between them.

V usage is TRBV10-1 and J usage is TRBJ1-2; 7 nucleotides agree with TRBD1. This CDR3 contains 13 residues. The V and J ends lost 0 bases and 5 bases, in that order; junction bases with no gene match: 0. Germline values: CDR1 WNHNN, CDR2 SYGVQD (reference sequence). For the CDR3, the DNA is TGCGCCAGCAGTGAGTCACAGGGGTATGGCTACACCTTC. This translates into CASSESQGYGYTF.

The chain recombines TRBV27 with TRBJ2-3, with TRBD2 identical over 11 bases. The CDR3 loop spans 16 amino acids. Germline lookup yields CDR1 MNHEY and CDR2 SMNVEV (reference sequence). With V trimmed by 6 bases and J by 3 bases, 8 bases remained unmatched. The CDR3 spells CASSRLAGSGTDTQYF. For the CDR3, the DNA is TGTGCCAGCAGCCGACTAGCGGGGAGTGGGACAGATACGCAGTATTTT.

The gene calls are TRBV4-1 and TRBJ2-7, with 12 bases that match TRBD1. After removal of 8 bases from V and 5 bases from J, the junction contained 13 bases not matched to a gene. The V gene's germline CDR1 is MGHRA and CDR2 YSYEKL. The CDR3 sequence is 16 residues long. The CDR3 DNA reads as TGCGCCAGCCGCGATGCCGGGACAGGGGGCCTCAACGAGCAGTACTTC. This gives the protein CASRDAGTGGLNEQYF.

The chain combines TRBV6-6 with TRBJ2-7; D gene unclear. V lost 2 bases and J lost 6, with 11 bases in between. Per the germline V gene, CDR1 is MNHNY and CDR2 is SVGAGI (reference sequence). This CDR3 is 13 amino acids long. The CDR3 is CASSYAKSTEQYF. The CDR3 DNA sequence: TGTGCCAGCAGTTACGCGAAGAGTACCGAGCAGTACTTC.

The chain combines TRBV18 with TRBJ2-7; TRBD2 agrees at 11 bases. The CDR3 is 15 amino acids. Germline trimming cut 3 bases from V and 2 bases from J; bases unmatched to any gene: 3. Germline V gene sequence: CDR1 KGHSH, CDR2 LQKENI. CDR3 loop: CASSPVLAGAYEQYF. Written as DNA, the CDR3 is TGTGCCAGCTCACCCGTACTAGCGGGGGCCTACGAGCAGTACTTC.

This sequence joins TRBV5-1 and TRBJ2-1; the D is unclear. The CDR3 covers 16 residues. V lost 0 bases to trimming and J lost 4 bases, with 14 bases between them. CDR1 and CDR2 from the germline V gene are SGHRS and YFSETQ. CDR3: CASSLAGSDWYNEQFF. In nucleotides, the CDR3 is TGCGCCAGCAGCTTGGCTGGCTCTGATTGGTACAATGAGCAGTTCTTC.

The DNA for the CDR3 is TGTGCCAGCAGCTATTTGGCTCGCGACTATGGCTACACCTTC. The encoded protein is CASSYLARDYGYTF. V usage is TRBV5-4 and J usage is TRBJ1-2; D not resolved. V shed 3 bases and J shed 3 bases, with 12 bases lying between them. This CDR3 contains 14 residues. From germline, CDR1 is SGHNT and CDR2 YYREEE (reference sequence).

The CDR3 sequence is CASSENYGYTF. In DNA form, the CDR3 reads TGTGCCAGCAGTGAAAACTATGGCTACACCTTC. The V call is TRBV2, the J call TRBJ1-2; no clear D gene. Germline V gives CDR1 SNHLY, CDR2 FYNNEI. Trimming removed 2 bases at V and 2 bases at J, with 0 bases between. CDR3 length: 11 amino acids.

Only one count was recorded for this clone. The CDR3 DNA reads TGCGCCAGCAGCTTGGTGCAGGGGGCGAACACCGGGGAGCTGTTTTTT. Residues: CASSLVQGANTGELFF. V usage is TRBV5-1 and J usage is TRBJ2-2, with TRBD1 matching over 7 bases. CDR3 length: 16 residues. Germline CDR1 and CDR2: SGHRS and YFSETQ. V trimming: 0 bases; J trimming: 0 bases; junction bases outside the gene matches: 2.

The genes are TRBV10-3 and TRBJ1-5, with D perhaps TRBD1 (5 bases). V was clipped by 0 bases and J by 7 bases, with 10 bases between them. Germline assignment: CDR1 ENHRY and CDR2 SYGVKD. The CDR3 is 14 amino acids. This CDR3 reads CAISESTRDQPQHF. CDR3 nucleotides: TGTGCCATCAGTGAGTCGACTCGGGACCAGCCCCAGCATTTT.

This chain joins TRBV10-3 and TRBJ2-1; 9 positions match TRBD1. Germline assignment: CDR1 ENHRY and CDR2 SYGVKD. The CDR3 loop spans 13 amino acids. J was trimmed by 9 bases and V by 6 bases; bases with no gene match: 6. CDR3 in amino acids: CAIRTGGMAEQFF. The CDR3, as DNA: TGTGCCATCAGGACAGGGGGGATGGCTGAGCAGTTCTTC.

The V gene is TRBV18, the J gene TRBJ2-5; TRBD2 matches at 11 bases. The germline V gene encodes CDR1 KGHSH and CDR2 LQKENI. With 2 bases clipped from V and 2 bases from J, the junction kept 4 bases outside the gene matches. This CDR3 is built from 16 residues. The CDR3 spells CASSPGTSGLQETQYF. CDR3 coding DNA: TGTGCCAGCTCACCAGGGACTAGCGGACTTCAAGAGACCCAGTACTTC.

This chain joins TRBV12-5 and TRBJ2-2; 7 bases fit TRBD2. Per germline, CDR1 LGHNT and CDR2 FRNRAP. V lost 4 bases, J lost 6 bases, and 11 bases stayed unmatched. The CDR3 contains 16 residues. CDR3 in DNA: TGTGCTAGTGGTTCGGCACCAGGGACTATCGCCGGGGAGCTGTTTTTT. It encodes CASGSAPGTIAGELFF.

The genes are TRBV19 and TRBJ1-6; 7 bases fit TRBD1. The CDR3 has 14 amino acids. Per the germline V gene, CDR1 is LNHDA and CDR2 is SQIVND (reference sequence). V lost 3 bases, J lost 7 bases, and 3 bases stayed unmatched. The CDR3 sequence is CASSILDRNSPLHF. Here the CDR3 DNA reads TGTGCCAGTAGTATCTTGGACAGGAATTCACCCCTCCACTTT. Together with reference TRBV19 and TRBJ1-6, the CDR3 gives the full variable domain: DGGITQSPKYLFRKEGQNVTLSCEQNLNHDAMYWYRQDPGQGLRLIYYSQIVNDFQKGDIAEGYSVSREKKESFPLTVTSAQKNPTAFYLCASSILDRNSPLHFGNGTRLTVT.

The chain has TRBV6-5 and TRBJ1-3; D gene uncertain. Germline CDR1 MNHEY, CDR2 SVGAGI. Between the trimmed V and J ends, which lost 6 bases and 7 bases, there was a span of 16 bases. This CDR3 region has 14 residues. CDR3 amino acids: CASSRSLGRNTIYF. The CDR3 DNA sequence: TGTGCCAGCAGCCGAAGTCTCGGCCGGAACACCATATATTTT.

J is TRBJ2-1 and V is TRBV11-2, with a possible D match to TRBD2 (6 bases). The V end lost 6 bases, the J end lost 5 bases, and 17 bases lay between the germline ends. CDR1 is SGHAT and CDR2 is FQNNGV in the germline V gene. The CDR3 has 15 residues. The CDR3 loop reads CASSYRVADHNEQFF. As DNA, the CDR3 is TGTGCCAGCAGTTATAGGGTAGCGGACCACAATGAGCAGTTCTTC.

The CDR3 DNA is TGTGCCAGCAGTCCACAGGGGAGGGATGCTTTCTTT. Translating gives CASSPQGRDAFF. The J gene is TRBJ1-1, the V gene TRBV6-5, with 7 bases aligning to TRBD1. The ends lost 5 bases at V and 11 bases at J; junction bases unmatched: 8. CDR3 length: 12 residues. Germline assignment: CDR1 MNHEY and CDR2 SVGAGI.

The chain links TRBV9 to TRBJ2-1; 12 bases map to TRBD2. This CDR3 is built from 15 residues. Per germline, CDR1 SGDLS and CDR2 YYNGEE. After removal of 3 bases from V and 8 bases from J, the junction contained 6 bases not matched to a gene. The CDR3 region has the DNA TGTGCCAGCAGCGATAGACTAGCGGGAGAGTATGAGCAGTTCTTC. It is translated as CASSDRLAGEYEQFF. Full variable domain (remainder filled in from reference TRBV9 and TRBJ2-1): DSGVTQTPKHLITATGQRVTLRCSPRSGDLSVYWYQQSLDQGLQFLIQYYNGEERAKGNILERFSAQQFPDLHSELNLSSLELGDSALYFCASSDRLAGEYEQFFGPGTRLTVL.

The chain is built from TRBV7-6 and TRBJ1-3; no clear D. V shed 5 bases and J shed 3 bases, with 17 bases lying between them. CDR1 and CDR2 from the germline V gene are SGHVS and FNYEAQ. The CDR3 consists of 16 residues. DNA of the CDR3: TGTGCCAGCAGCCTATCCGACAAAGTGGTTGGAAACACCATATATTTT. This gives the protein CASSLSDKVVGNTIYF.

V gene TRBV30 combines with J gene TRBJ1-3; 9 bases fit TRBD1. The CDR3 is 14 amino acids. The germline CDR1 and CDR2 sequences are GTSNPN and SVGIG (reference sequence). The V gene end was trimmed by 7 bases and the J gene end by 3 bases; junction bases not matched to a gene: 7. The CDR3 coding sequence is TGTGCCTTGGGGACAGGGAATATTGGAAACACCATATATTTT. Amino acid sequence: CALGTGNIGNTIYF.

V usage is TRBV29-1 and J usage is TRBJ1-1, with D unclear. Per germline, CDR1 SQVTM and CDR2 ANQGSEA. This CDR3 has 15 residues. V lost 1 base and J 3 bases, leaving 15 bases between the germline ends. The CDR3, as DNA: TGCAGCGTTGAAGGGGCCCATAGTCCGGACACTGAAGCTTTCTTT. This encodes CSVEGAHSPDTEAFF.

The gene calls are TRBV2 and TRBJ2-3; 9 positions agree with TRBD2. Germline CDR1 SNHLY, CDR2 FYNNEI. CDR3 length: 13 amino acids. The J segment lost 6 bases and the V segment lost 6 bases, leaving 4 bases of the junction unmatched. In nucleotides, the CDR3 is TGTGCCAGCAGGGCGGGGGGGCCGGATACGCAGTATTTT. Translation: CASRAGGPDTQYF.

The CDR3 DNA reads as TGCAGCGTTGCGGTTGGACAGTACTATGGCTACACCTTC. Translated: CSVAVGQYYGYTF. The rearrangement uses TRBV29-1 and TRBJ1-2; possible D gene TRBD1, 6 bases. Trimming removed 4 bases at V and 3 bases at J, with 12 bases between. The length of the CDR3 is 13 residues. Germline V gives CDR1 SQVTM, CDR2 ANQGSEA.

This clone was observed a single time. The chain employs TRBV7-2 and TRBJ1-4; 9 bases are a match to TRBD1. V lost 5 bases, J lost 5 bases, and 3 bases stayed unmatched. Per the germline V gene, CDR1 is SGHTA and CDR2 is FQGNSA. CDR3 size: 14 residues. The CDR3 coding sequence is TGTGCCAGCAGCACTGACAGGGGGAATGAAAAACTGTTTTTT. It specifies CASSTDRGNEKLFF.

This CDR3 is CASSPDSNAGKLFF. In DNA, the CDR3 is TGTGCCAGCAGCCCGGACAGCAACGCTGGAAAACTGTTTTTT. The chain recombines TRBV7-8 with TRBJ1-4; D possibly corresponds to TRBD1 (6 bases). CDR1 is SGHVS and CDR2 is FQNEAQ in the germline V gene. V lost 5 bases to trimming and J lost 10 bases, with 17 bases between them. CDR3 size: 14 residues.